These T cell receptor beta chains were read from a single sample in a study of control samples from healthy donors and cancer patients. Produced via immunoSEQ multiplex PCR; TCRdb's table is partial and in-frame only. Of 95,000 to 110,000 clones listed, around 89% were seen once; the top ten hold approximately 20%. Material: PBMCs. The receptors come from a man between 60 and 75 years old with lung cancer. Each CDR3 is given with its conserved first and last residue. A D gene is named only where the DNA matches it firmly. Rows may omit the clone size; those that give it use once, few, many or a size class.

TRBJ1-2 . . TRBV2 CASSDTGYYGYTF TGTGCCAGCAGTGATACAGGGTACTATGGCTACACCTTC
TRBJ2-7 . . TRBV11-2 CASSLGTGSSYEQYF TGTGCCAGCAGCTTAGGAACAGGGAGCTCCTACGAGCAGTACTTC
TRBJ2-7 . . TRBV4-1 CASSHHPATTYEQYF TGCGCCAGCAGCCATCACCCGGCGACAACCTACGAGCAGTACTTC
TRBJ2-5 TRBD1 . TRBV2 CASSVTGAEETQYF TGTGCCAGCAGTGTAACAGGGGCGGAAGAGACCCAGTACTTC
TRBJ2-1 TRBD2 . TRBV10-3 CATLRASGDNEQFF TGTGCCACCCTTAGGGCTAGCGGGGACAATGAGCAGTTCTTC
TRBJ1-4 TRBD1 . TRBV5-1 CASSFGTDNEKLFF TGCGCCAGCAGCTTCGGGACAGATAATGAAAAACTGTTTTTT
TRBJ2-1 . few TRBV10-3 CAISEEGYEQFF TGTGCCATCAGTGAGGAGGGTTATGAGCAGTTCTTC
TRBJ2-1 . . TRBV14 CASSPEQGKEQFF TGTGCCAGCAGCCCCGAGCAGGGTAAGGAGCAGTTCTTC
TRBJ2-3 . . TRBV2 CASSEMASSDTQYF TGTGCCAGCAGTGAAATGGCGAGCTCAGATACGCAGTATTTT
TRBJ2-7 . . TRBV5-1 CASSPPGDEQYF TGCGCCAGCAGCCCCCCAGGGGACGAGCAGTACTTC
TRBJ2-1 TRBD2 once TRBV30 CAWSAASGGVYNEQFF TGTGCCTGGAGTGCCGCTAGCGGGGGAGTTTACAATGAGCAGTTCTTC
TRBJ1-1 . . TRBV5-1 CASSLGYGGGTEAFF TGCGCCAGCAGCTTGGGCTACGGAGGGGGCACTGAAGCTTTCTTT
TRBJ2-4 . . TRBV6-1 CASSEALRGKNIQYF TGTGCCAGCAGTGAAGCTCTCAGGGGAAAAAACATTCAGTACTTC
TRBJ1-4 TRBD1 . TRBV18 CASSPTDRVNEKLFF TGTGCCAGCTCACCTACCGACAGGGTGAATGAAAAACTGTTTTTT
TRBJ1-1 TRBD1 . TRBV19 CASKGGQGNTEAFF TGTGCCAGTAAGGGGGGACAGGGGAACACTGAAGCTTTCTTT
TRBJ1-4 . . TRBV6-5 CASSSPGVGGEKLFF TGTGCCAGCAGTTCCCCAGGGGTTGGAGGTGAAAAACTGTTTTTT
TRBJ1-1 TRBD1 . TRBV18 CASSPGTGDTEAFF TGTGCCAGCTCACCGGGGACAGGGGACACTGAAGCTTTCTTT
TRBJ1-1 . . TRBV3-1/TRBV3-2 CASSQGETRMNTEAFF TGTGCCAGCAGCCAAGGGGAGACTCGGATGAACACTGAAGCTTTCTTT
TRBJ2-2 . . TRBV24-1 CATSDPTHYTGELFF TGTGCCACCAGTGATCCTACACATTACACCGGGGAGCTGTTTTTT
TRBJ2-2 TRBD1 . TRBV7-2 CASSLVQGANTGELFF TGTGCCAGCAGCTTAGTACAGGGGGCGAACACCGGGGAGCTGTTTTTT
TRBJ1-6 . . TRBV19 CASSRLGANSPLHF TGTGCCAGTAGTAGGCTGGGAGCAAATTCACCCCTCCACTTT
TRBJ1-1 . . TRBV5-8 CASSLNKGPRGMNTEAFF TGTGCCAGCAGCTTGAATAAGGGCCCGAGGGGAATGAACACTGAAGCTTTCTTT
TRBJ1-1 . . TRBV6-6 CASNTEAFF TGTGCCAGCAACACTGAAGCTTTCTTT
TRBJ1-2 . . TRBV9 CASSPQTPNYGYTF TGTGCCAGCAGCCCTCAGACACCTAACTATGGCTACACCTTC
TRBJ2-4 TRBD2 . TRBV5-1 CASSLTSGGKNIQYF TGCGCCAGCAGCTTAACTTCCGGGGGGAAAAACATTCAGTACTTC
TRBJ1-5 TRBD1 . TRBV3-1/TRBV3-2 CASSQTGGNQPQHF TGTGCCAGCAGCCAAACAGGGGGGAATCAGCCCCAGCATTTT
TRBJ1-5 . . TRBV24-1 CATSDGTWGQPQHF TGTGCCACCAGTGATGGGACGTGGGGTCAGCCCCAGCATTTT
TRBJ1-1 TRBD1 . TRBV10-3 CAISVKGADTEAFF TGTGCCATCAGTGTCAAGGGGGCGGACACTGAAGCTTTCTTT
TRBJ1-3 . once TRBV5-4 CASSLGGAQGSSGNTIYF TGTGCCAGCAGCTTGGGGGGGGCGCAGGGGAGCTCTGGAAACACCATATATTTT
TRBJ2-2 TRBD2 . TRBV24-1 CATSTREGTGELFF TGTGCCACCAGTACGAGGGAGGGGACCGGGGAGCTGTTTTTT
TRBJ1-1 . . TRBV25-1 CASSHLGRDTEAFF TGTGCCAGCAGTCATCTGGGGCGAGACACTGAAGCTTTCTTT
TRBJ2-3 . . TRBV7-9 CASSRRSGEDTQYF TGTGCCAGCAGCCGACGGTCAGGGGAAGATACGCAGTATTTT
TRBJ1-2 . once TRBV14 CASSPGQYYGYTF TGTGCCAGCAGCCCCGGACAGTACTATGGCTACACCTTC
TRBJ1-1 . . TRBV3-1/TRBV3-2 CASSQDSGPWVTEAFF TGTGCCAGCAGCCAAGATTCTGGCCCATGGGTCACTGAAGCTTTCTTT
TRBJ2-1 . . TRBV19 CASRTESIYNEQFF TGTGCCAGTAGAACCGAGAGTATATACAATGAGCAGTTCTTC
TRBJ2-5 TRBD1 . TRBV18 CASSLGQEQETQYF TGTGCCAGCTCACTTGGACAGGAACAAGAGACCCAGTACTTC
TRBJ2-4 . . TRBV10-3 CAISAQGSSTNIQYF TGTGCCATCAGTGCACAGGGAAGCTCGACAAACATTCAGTACTTC
TRBJ1-5 . . TRBV6-6 CASRRGVDQPQHF TGTGCCAGCAGGCGAGGGGTCGATCAGCCCCAGCATTTT
TRBJ2-1 TRBD1 . TRBV4-2 CASSQDIGDRAYNEQFF TGTGCCAGCAGCCAAGACATAGGGGACAGGGCCTACAATGAGCAGTTCTTC
TRBJ1-2 . . TRBV25-1 CASRWTEDYGYTF TGTGCCAGCAGGTGGACAGAGGACTATGGCTACACCTTC